The clone carrying this T cell receptor beta chain turned up a few times. No antigen is known for it. The time point: newly diagnosed GD, antithyroid drugs for less than 3 months. TCR sequences were obtained from RNA taken from PBMCs. iRepertoire HTBI primers and Arm-PCR of CDR3 regions built TCR beta libraries. MiXCR, applied by TCRdb to the multiplex PCR reads, yields one record per CDR3 protein. Here the sample spans hundreds of thousands of distinct CDR3 sequences, roughly 15% being singletons. Looked up from germline, CDR1 is LGHDT and CDR2 is YNNKEL (reference sequence). V trimming: 4 bases; J trimming: 7 bases; junction bases outside the gene matches: 15. The CDR3 sequence is 16 residues long. The data are from a study of regulatory T cells in long-lasting Graves disease. Study-level findings and limits: Patients with persistent Graves' had lower TCR diversity than newly diagnosed patients.

These data also formed part of another study, on T cells in Graves' hyperthyroidism and ophthalmopathy. That work contributes: Diagnoses were made from clinical symptoms, serum measures (thyroxine and TRAb), thyroid ultrasound and orbital computed tomography. The HTBI primer set served for first-round RT-PCR of the TCR CDR3.

The receptor was derived from a young woman with Graves disease. Here the sequenced sample was peripheral blood mononuclear cells (PBMCs), taken at new diagnosis, from a patient treated with antithyroid drugs. V and J are TRBV3-1 and TRBJ2-7; 8 positions agree with TRBD2. The DNA for the CDR3 is TGTGCCAGCAGCCTCCTCAGCGGGAGCGGGCCGAGGGAGCAGTACTTC. Translated, it gives CASSLLSGSGPREQYF.